The 25 T cell receptor beta chains given below trace back to one sample, sequenced in a study of blood T cells in healthy people across ages. For the second PCR, which ran for about 7 to 11 cycles, a sample-barcoded 5' primer and a J-beta primer mix were used. One entry per CDR3 protein results from TCRdb running MiXCR on the 5' RACE reads. This sample yields about 1.6 million distinct CDR3 sequences, of which about 35% are seen a single time; approximately 11% belongs to the top ten. Input material: blood. The receptors here all came from a woman aged 30 to 39 in good health.

This clonotype appeared a few times. The chain carries TRBV30 and TRBJ1-1; unclear D gene. The germline V and J ends were trimmed by 3 bases and 1 base, with 9 bases remaining between them. Germline CDR1 and CDR2: GTSNPN and SVGIG (reference sequence). The CDR3 has 13 residues. CDR3 region: CAWSRGPNTEAFF. DNA for the CDR3: TGTGCCTGGAGCCGGGGTCCGAACACTGAAGCTTTCTTT.

This clonotype came up a few times. The J gene is TRBJ1-6, the V gene TRBV20-1, with TRBD1 matching over 8 bases. The V segment lost 1 base and the J segment 9 bases; nucleotides outside the gene matches: 5. The CDR3 covers 14 residues. Germline V gene sequence: CDR1 DFQATT, CDR2 SNEGSKA (reference sequence). The CDR3, as DNA: TGCAGTGCTAGAGGGACAGGGTTAAGTTCACCCCTCCACTTT. Translating it yields CSARGTGLSSPLHF.

This clonotype was seen a handful of times. The chain links TRBV5-1 to TRBJ2-7; 8 bases are a match to TRBD2. This CDR3 region has 14 residues. V trimming: 5 bases; J trimming: 6 bases; junction bases outside the gene matches: 10. Germline CDR1 SGHRS, CDR2 YFSETQ. The CDR3, as DNA: TGCGCCAGCAGTCCGGGACTAGAAATAACCGAGCAGTACTTC. This encodes CASSPGLEITEQYF. Full variable domain (missing parts from reference TRBV5-1 and TRBJ2-7): KAGVTQTPRYLIKTRGQQVTLSCSPISGHRSVSWYQQTPGQGLQFLFEYFSETQRNKGNFPGRFSGRQFSNSRSEMNVSTLELGDSALYLCASSPGLEITEQYFGPGTRLTVT.

Ten or more counts support this clonotype. The rearrangement links TRBV30 to TRBJ2-7; D is uncertain. Per germline, CDR1 GTSNPN and CDR2 SVGIG (reference sequence). The CDR3 runs 12 residues. V lost 5 bases to trimming and J lost 2 bases, with 10 bases between them. DNA of the CDR3: TGTGCCTGGTCGCACGGTACCTACGAGCAGTACTTC. Its protein product is CAWSHGTYEQYF.

This clonotype was recorded a few times. The chain links TRBV2 to TRBJ2-4; a weak D match, TRBD2 (6 bases). Trimming pared 6 bases from V and 5 bases from J, leaving 23 bases between. Germline-derived CDR1 and CDR2 are SNHLY and FYNNEI. The CDR3 sequence is 17 residues long. The CDR3 spells CASSRSVSDAGQNIQYF. CDR3 DNA sequence: TGTGCCAGCAGCCGAAGCGTCTCCGACGCGGGACAAAACATTCAGTACTTC.

This clonotype appeared a few times. The chain uses TRBV29-1 and TRBJ2-3; 12 nucleotides line up with TRBD2. The V segment lost 1 base and the J segment 0 bases; nucleotides outside the gene matches: 8. The CDR3 is 18 amino acids. Germline V gene sequence: CDR1 SQVTM, CDR2 ANQGSEA. CDR3 bases: TGCAGCGTTGAAGCCGGGCTAGCGGGGGGGCCAAGCACAGATACGCAGTATTTT. Its translation: CSVEAGLAGGPSTDTQYF.

The chain couples TRBV10-3 to TRBJ2-1; 15 nucleotides match TRBD2. J lost 7 bases, V lost 5 bases, and 6 bases had no gene match. Germline loops: CDR1 ENHRY, CDR2 SYGVKD. The CDR3 is made up of 16 amino acids. This CDR3 is CAISNLGTSGGNEQFF. DNA for the CDR3: TGTGCCATCAGTAACCTGGGGACTAGCGGGGGGAATGAGCAGTTCTTC.

This clonotype was detected only a few times. The chain uses TRBV5-1 and TRBJ2-1, with 7 bases matching TRBD2. Germline CDR1 is SGHRS and CDR2 is YFSETQ. Trimming cost V 3 bases and J 4 bases; bases outside gene matches: 10. The CDR3 loop spans 16 amino acids. CDR3 residues: CASSWGGGLQYNEQFF. The CDR3 DNA is TGCGCCAGCAGCTGGGGCGGGGGACTACAGTACAATGAGCAGTTCTTC.

Comments on this clonotype: One end of the junction varies from germline; a read error may be responsible. For the CDR3, the DNA is TGTGCCAGCAGCCGCTCCCGGGGACCTTTACAAGGGACCCAGTACTTC. Protein sequence: CASSRSRGPLQGTQYF. The V gene is TRBV3-1, the J gene TRBJ2-5; D might be TRBD1 or TRBD2, each matching 5 bases. The length of the CDR3 is 16 residues. Germline loops: CDR1 LGHDT, CDR2 YNNKEL (reference sequence).

This clonotype has only a few counts. The J gene is TRBJ1-6, the V gene TRBV12-3 or TRBV12-4; D is uncertain. CDR3 length: 13 residues. The germline V and J ends were trimmed by 3 bases and 6 bases, with 6 bases remaining between them. The DNA of the CDR3 is TGTGCCAGCAGTTTTTCGGGTAATTCACCCCTCCACTTT. Its translation is CASSFSGNSPLHF.

The rearrangement joins TRBV5-1 to TRBJ2-7; 10 positions match TRBD2. Germline CDR1 and CDR2: SGHRS and YFSETQ. The CDR3 has 16 amino acids. The ends lost 0 bases at V and 2 bases at J; junction bases unmatched: 5. The CDR3 DNA is TGCGCCAGCAGCTTGGCTAGCGGGAGAGGGACCTACGAGCAGTACTTC. Translated, it gives CASSLASGRGTYEQYF.

Only a few counts were recorded for this clonotype. The genes are TRBV27 and TRBJ2-5; 10 bases match TRBD1. Germline V CDR1 and CDR2: MNHEY, SMNVEV (reference sequence). The CDR3 covers 17 residues. Trimming removed 5 bases from V and 2 bases from J; junction bases left unmatched: 11. The CDR3 region is CASSLGTGALKQETQYF. CDR3 nucleotides: TGTGCCAGCAGTCTAGGGACAGGGGCTCTTAAACAAGAGACCCAGTACTTC.

The table lists this clonotype with a few counts. This chain uses TRBV4-2 with TRBJ2-3; 14 bases align to TRBD2. With V trimmed by 1 base and J by 4 bases, 7 bases remained unmatched. CDR1 is LGHNA, CDR2 YNFKEQ, per germline. This CDR3 region has 18 residues. The CDR3 is CASSQGTSGGSPPDTQYF. The DNA for the CDR3 is TGTGCCAGCAGCCAAGGGACTAGCGGGGGGAGCCCCCCAGATACGCAGTATTTT.

In its sample, this clonotype was seen a few times. The chain has TRBV5-1 and TRBJ2-5; D is undetermined. Between the trimmed V and J ends, which lost 0 bases and 8 bases, there was a span of 11 bases. The CDR3 is made up of 13 amino acids. The germline gives CDR1 SGHRS, CDR2 YFSETQ. The CDR3 coding sequence is TGCGCCAGCAGCTTGGAGCTAGATCGAACCCAGTACTTC. This encodes CASSLELDRTQYF. Complete variable domain (other parts from reference TRBV5-1 and TRBJ2-5): KAGVTQTPRYLIKTRGQQVTLSCSPISGHRSVSWYQQTPGQGLQFLFEYFSETQRNKGNFPGRFSGRQFSNSRSEMNVSTLELGDSALYLCASSLELDRTQYFGPGTRLLVL.

This clonotype has a count of ten or more. The chain is built from TRBV5-1 and TRBJ2-7, with 7 bases that match TRBD2. J was trimmed by 2 bases and V by 5 bases; bases with no gene match: 7. This CDR3 has 14 residues. Germline lookup yields CDR1 SGHRS and CDR2 YFSETQ. In DNA form, the CDR3 reads TGCGCCAGCAGTTCCGGGACTACAGCCTACGAGCAGTACTTC. Translation gives CASSSGTTAYEQYF. The whole variable domain, remainder taken from reference TRBV5-1 and TRBJ2-7, is KAGVTQTPRYLIKTRGQQVTLSCSPISGHRSVSWYQQTPGQGLQFLFEYFSETQRNKGNFPGRFSGRQFSNSRSEMNVSTLELGDSALYLCASSSGTTAYEQYFGPGTRLTVT.

This clonotype was observed a handful of times. This chain joins TRBV29-1 and TRBJ1-1; TRBD1 might be the D (6 bases). CDR1 is SQVTM and CDR2 is ANQGSEA in the germline V gene. The CDR3 totals 15 residues. The V end was cut by 4 bases, the J end by 4 bases, with 19 bases between. CDR3 DNA sequence: TGCAGCGTTGTAGGCGCGGGACAATCGGGCACTGAAGCTTTCTTT. Translating it yields CSVVGAGQSGTEAFF.

This sequence joins TRBV20-1 and TRBJ1-5, with 8 bases matching TRBD1. J gave up 7 bases and V 2 bases, and 7 bases lay outside the gene matches. The CDR3 is made up of 14 amino acids. The germline CDR1 and CDR2 sequences are DFQATT and SNEGSKA (reference sequence). CDR3: CSARPGQGGQPQHF. CDR3 coding DNA: TGCAGTGCTAGACCCGGACAGGGCGGACAGCCCCAGCATTTT.

This clonotype has a handful of counts. The chain joins TRBV12-3 or TRBV12-4 to TRBJ2-1, with a possible D match to TRBD2 (5 bases). Deletions cut 5 bases from V and 2 bases from J, with 13 bases between. This CDR3 comprises 15 residues. CDR3 sequence reads: CASSPGIGAYNEQFF. CDR3 DNA: TGTGCCAGCAGTCCCGGCATCGGGGCCTACAATGAGCAGTTCTTC.

The V call is TRBV5-1, the J call TRBJ2-7; 9 bases are shared with TRBD1. The CDR3 totals 16 residues. Germline loops: CDR1 SGHRS, CDR2 YFSETQ. The junction had 7 bases not matched to a gene; V was cut back by 2 bases and J by 1 base. The CDR3 loop is CASSFLPTGGSYEQYF. In DNA, the CDR3 is TGCGCCAGCAGCTTTCTCCCGACAGGGGGTTCCTACGAGCAGTACTTC.

This clonotype was seen a handful of times. The chain links TRBV20-1 to TRBJ2-4; 7 bases match TRBD2. The CDR3 has 14 amino acids. The V gene end was trimmed by 6 bases and the J gene end by 0 bases; junction bases not matched to a gene: 5. The germline V gene has CDR1 DFQATT and CDR2 SNEGSKA (reference sequence). CDR3 sequence (DNA): TGCAGTGCGGGAGGGACGGTAGCCAAAAACATTCAGTACTTC. This encodes CSAGGTVAKNIQYF.

This chain connects TRBV20-1 to TRBJ2-7; maybe TRBD2 (5 bases). V dropped 5 bases and J dropped 2 bases, with 19 bases sitting between them. The germline V gene has CDR1 DFQATT and CDR2 SNEGSKA (reference sequence). There are 15 residues in the CDR3. CDR3 amino acids: CSAGVPRADTYEQYF. The CDR3 DNA reads TGCAGTGCTGGAGTCCCTCGAGCGGATACCTACGAGCAGTACTTC.

In this sample, this clonotype turned up many times. The rearrangement joins TRBV6-2 or TRBV6-3 to TRBJ2-5; unclear D gene. V lost 7 bases and J 4 bases, leaving 10 bases between the germline ends. Germline V CDR1 and CDR2: MNHEY, SVGEGT. The CDR3 runs 12 residues. CDR3 in DNA: TGTGCCAGCACGCGGTTTCGAGAGACCCAGTACTTC. The encoded protein is CASTRFRETQYF.

This clonotype was detected many times. The chain recombines TRBV13 with TRBJ2-7, with 13 nucleotides matching TRBD2. This CDR3 region has 17 residues. After removal of 5 bases from V and 7 bases from J, the junction contained 14 bases not matched to a gene. Per germline, CDR1 PRHDT and CDR2 FYEKMQ (reference sequence). CDR3 DNA sequence: TGTGCCAGCAGCCCGAACCCTGGGGGACTAGCGGGAAGTGAGCAGTACTTC. Protein product: CASSPNPGGLAGSEQYF. Together with reference TRBV13 and TRBJ2-7, the CDR3 gives the full variable domain: AAGVIQSPRHLIKEKRETATLKCYPIPRHDTVYWYQQGPGQDPQFLISFYEKMQSDKGSIPDRFSAQQFSDYHSELNMSSLELGDSALYFCASSPNPGGLAGSEQYFGPGTRLTVT.

This clonotype was seen more than once but under ten times. The chain recombines TRBV11-2 with TRBJ1-2; D is possibly TRBD1 (5 bases). Trimming removed 0 bases from V and 3 bases from J, with 8 bases in between. The CDR3 has 14 amino acids. Germline CDR1 and CDR2: SGHAT and FQNNGV. The CDR3: CASSLDPRDYGYTF. In nucleotides, the CDR3 is TGTGCCAGCAGCTTAGACCCCAGGGACTATGGCTACACCTTC. Combining the CDR3 with reference TRBV11-2 and TRBJ1-2 gives the whole variable domain EAGVAQSPRYKIIEKRQSVAFWCNPISGHATLYWYQQILGQGPKLLIQFQNNGVVDDSQLPKDRFSAERLKGVDSTLKIQPAKLEDSAVYLCASSLDPRDYGYTFGSGTRLTVV.

The chain joins TRBV6-1 to TRBJ1-1; D not resolved. The V and J ends lost 9 bases and 1 base respectively, with 15 bases between them. CDR3 size: 14 residues. The V gene's germline CDR1 is MNHNS and CDR2 SASEGT. The CDR3 DNA is TGTGCCAGTCAAACCCGCTTTAGGAACACTGAAGCTTTCTTT. Translated: CASQTRFRNTEAFF.